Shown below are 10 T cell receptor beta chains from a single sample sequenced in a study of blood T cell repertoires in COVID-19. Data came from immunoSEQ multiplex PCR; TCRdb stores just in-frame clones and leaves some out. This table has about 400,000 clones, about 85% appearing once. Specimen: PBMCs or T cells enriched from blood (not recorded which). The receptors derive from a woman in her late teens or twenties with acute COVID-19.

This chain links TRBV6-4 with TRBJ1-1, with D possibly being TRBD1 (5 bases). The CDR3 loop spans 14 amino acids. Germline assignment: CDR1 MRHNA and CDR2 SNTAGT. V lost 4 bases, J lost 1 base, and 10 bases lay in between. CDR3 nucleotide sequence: TGTGCCAGCAGTGCCCAAACAGGGAACACTGAAGCTTTCTTT. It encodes CASSAQTGNTEAFF.

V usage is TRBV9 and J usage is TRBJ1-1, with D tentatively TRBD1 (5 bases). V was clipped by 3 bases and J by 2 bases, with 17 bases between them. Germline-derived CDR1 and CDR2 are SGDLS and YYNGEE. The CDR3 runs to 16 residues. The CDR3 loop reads CASSGDPEQGNTEAFF. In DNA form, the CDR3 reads TGTGCCAGCAGCGGAGATCCCGAGCAGGGTAACACTGAAGCTTTCTTT. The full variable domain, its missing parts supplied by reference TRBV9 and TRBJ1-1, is DSGVTQTPKHLITATGQRVTLRCSPRSGDLSVYWYQQSLDQGLQFLIQYYNGEERAKGNILERFSAQQFPDLHSELNLSSLELGDSALYFCASSGDPEQGNTEAFFGQGTRLTVV.

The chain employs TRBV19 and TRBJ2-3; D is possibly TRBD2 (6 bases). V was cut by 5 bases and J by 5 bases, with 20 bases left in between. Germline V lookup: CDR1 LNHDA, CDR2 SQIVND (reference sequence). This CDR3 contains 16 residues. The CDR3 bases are TGTGCCAGTAGTGTTGGGAGGCATGGGGTGTTAGATACGCAGTATTTT. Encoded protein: CASSVGRHGVLDTQYF.

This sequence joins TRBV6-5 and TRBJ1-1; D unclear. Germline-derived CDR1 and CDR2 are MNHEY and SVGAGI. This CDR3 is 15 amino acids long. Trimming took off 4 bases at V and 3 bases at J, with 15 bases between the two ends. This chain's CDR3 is CASSFSNSPYTEAFF. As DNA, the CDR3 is TGTGCCAGCAGTTTTTCGAACAGCCCGTACACTGAAGCTTTCTTT.

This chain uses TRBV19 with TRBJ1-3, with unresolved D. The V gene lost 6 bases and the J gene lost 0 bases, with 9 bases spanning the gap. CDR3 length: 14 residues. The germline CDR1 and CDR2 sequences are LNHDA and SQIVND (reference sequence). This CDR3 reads CASRTGYSGNTIYF. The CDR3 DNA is TGTGCCAGTAGGACGGGATACTCTGGAAACACCATATATTTT.

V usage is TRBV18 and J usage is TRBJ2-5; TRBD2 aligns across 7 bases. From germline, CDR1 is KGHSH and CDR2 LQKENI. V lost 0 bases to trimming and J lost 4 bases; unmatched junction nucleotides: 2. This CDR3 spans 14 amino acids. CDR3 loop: CASSPPWTRETQYF. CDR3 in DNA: TGTGCCAGCTCACCACCGTGGACTAGAGAGACCCAGTACTTC.

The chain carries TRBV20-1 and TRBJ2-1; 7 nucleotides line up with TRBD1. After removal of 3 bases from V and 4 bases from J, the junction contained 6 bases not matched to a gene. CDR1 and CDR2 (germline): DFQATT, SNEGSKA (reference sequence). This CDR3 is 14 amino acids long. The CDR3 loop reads CSASRGQVYNEQFF. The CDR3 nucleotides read TGCAGTGCTAGTCGCGGACAGGTATACAATGAGCAGTTCTTC.

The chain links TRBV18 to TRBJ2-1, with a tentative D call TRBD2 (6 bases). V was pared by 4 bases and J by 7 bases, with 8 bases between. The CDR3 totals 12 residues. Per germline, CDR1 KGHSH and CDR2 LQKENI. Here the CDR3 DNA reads TGTGCCAGCTCACACCGGGAGAATGAGCAGTTCTTC. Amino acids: CASSHRENEQFF.

The DNA of the CDR3 is TGTGCCATCAGTGATAAGGAGGGTGGCACTGAAGCTTTCTTT. It specifies CAISDKEGGTEAFF. The V and J genes are TRBV10-3 and TRBJ1-1; D call uncertain. Per the germline V gene, CDR1 is ENHRY and CDR2 is SYGVKD. The CDR3 runs 14 residues. Trimming removed 3 bases from V and 4 bases from J, with 12 bases in between.

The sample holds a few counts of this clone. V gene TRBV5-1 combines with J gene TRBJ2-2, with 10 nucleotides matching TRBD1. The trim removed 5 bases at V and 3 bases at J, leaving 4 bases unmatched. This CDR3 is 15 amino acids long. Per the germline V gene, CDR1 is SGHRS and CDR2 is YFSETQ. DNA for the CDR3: TGCGCCAGCAGGACAGGGGGCGAGGACACCGGGGAGCTGTTTTTT. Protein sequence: CASRTGGEDTGELFF.